This T cell receptor beta chain was identified in a study of blood T cell repertoires in COVID-19. Study in general: Spain, Italy and the United States supplied samples that represented acute and convalescent COVID-19. T cells, B-cell-depleted T cells, or PBMCs supplied cDNA or gDNA.

The CDR3 totals 15 residues. With 4 bases clipped from V and 5 bases from J, the junction kept 8 bases outside the gene matches. Germline V CDR1 and CDR2: SGHVS, FNYEAQ. Under the authors' procedure: Amplification from reference gene primers served as the basis for estimated nucleated cell counts. Clones were sequenced by immunoSEQ multiplex PCR, and TCRdb holds only the in-frame ones, with some missing. V, J and clone size are those of that table, while D and trimming were read from the DNA. Here the sample spans some 66,000 clones, around 90% being singletons. The sequenced sample consisted of peripheral blood. The sequence came from a human donor with active COVID-19. The donor label of this sample is uncertain. The V call is TRBV7-6, the J call TRBJ2-7; 10 nucleotides agree with TRBD2. The CDR3 region is CASSSRLAGENEQYF. For the CDR3, the DNA is TGTGCCAGCAGCTCCCGACTAGCGGGCGAAAACGAGCAGTACTTC.